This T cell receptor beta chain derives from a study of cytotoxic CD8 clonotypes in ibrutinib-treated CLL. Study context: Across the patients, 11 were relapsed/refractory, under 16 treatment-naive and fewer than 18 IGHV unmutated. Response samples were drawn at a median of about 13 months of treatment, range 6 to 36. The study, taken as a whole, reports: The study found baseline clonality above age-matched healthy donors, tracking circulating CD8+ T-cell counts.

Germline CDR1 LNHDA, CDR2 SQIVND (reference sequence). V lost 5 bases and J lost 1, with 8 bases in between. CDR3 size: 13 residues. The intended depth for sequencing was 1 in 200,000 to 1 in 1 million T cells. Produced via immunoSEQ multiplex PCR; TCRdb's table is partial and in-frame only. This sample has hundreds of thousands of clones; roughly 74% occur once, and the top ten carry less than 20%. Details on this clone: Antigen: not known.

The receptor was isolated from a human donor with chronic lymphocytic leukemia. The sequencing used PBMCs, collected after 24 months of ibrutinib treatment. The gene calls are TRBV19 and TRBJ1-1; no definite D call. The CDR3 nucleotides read TGTGCCAGTAGTGGTAGGGCGAACACTGAAGCTTTCTTT. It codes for CASSGRANTEAFF.